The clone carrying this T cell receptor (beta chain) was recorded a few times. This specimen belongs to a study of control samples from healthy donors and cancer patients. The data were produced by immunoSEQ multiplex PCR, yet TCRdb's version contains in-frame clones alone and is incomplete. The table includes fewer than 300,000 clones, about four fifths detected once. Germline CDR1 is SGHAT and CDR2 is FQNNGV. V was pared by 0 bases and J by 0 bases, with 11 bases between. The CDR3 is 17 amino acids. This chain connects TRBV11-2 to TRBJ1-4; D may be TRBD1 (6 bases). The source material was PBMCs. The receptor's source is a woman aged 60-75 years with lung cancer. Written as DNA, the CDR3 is TGTGCCAGCAGCTTAGACCAACAGGGCGCAACTAATGAAAAACTGTTTTTT. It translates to CASSLDQQGATNEKLFF. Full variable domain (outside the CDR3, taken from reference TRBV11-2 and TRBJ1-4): EAGVAQSPRYKIIEKRQSVAFWCNPISGHATLYWYQQILGQGPKLLIQFQNNGVVDDSQLPKDRFSAERLKGVDSTLKIQPAKLEDSAVYLCASSLDQQGATNEKLFFGSGTQLSVL.